This T cell receptor beta chain comes out of a study of cytomegalovirus exposure and HLA in healthy donors. 13 Jbeta primers and 60 Vbeta primers were used for the PCR. Data came from immunoSEQ multiplex PCR; TCRdb stores just in-frame clones and leaves some out. In the table there are more than 95,000 clones, 8.5% to 10% of which are singletons. Germline lookup yields CDR1 SEHNR and CDR2 FQNEAQ (reference sequence). With 0 bases clipped from V and 5 bases from J, the junction kept 6 bases outside the gene matches. The CDR3 is 16 residues long. The sample comprised PBMCs. The sequence came from a man aged 25-45 years in good health and CMV-seronegative. The chain combines TRBV7-9 with TRBJ2-5, with TRBD1 identical over 10 bases. Here the CDR3 reads CASSLALTGGLETQYF. The CDR3 nucleotides read TGTGCCAGCAGCTTAGCCCTGACAGGGGGCCTCGAGACCCAGTACTTC. Drawing the rest from reference TRBV7-9 and TRBJ2-5, the complete variable domain is DTGVSQNPRHKITKRGQNVTFRCDPISEHNRLYWYRQTLGQGPEFLTYFQNEAQLEKSRLLSDRFSAERPKGSFSTLEIQRTEQGDSAMYLCASSLALTGGLETQYFGPGTRLLVL.